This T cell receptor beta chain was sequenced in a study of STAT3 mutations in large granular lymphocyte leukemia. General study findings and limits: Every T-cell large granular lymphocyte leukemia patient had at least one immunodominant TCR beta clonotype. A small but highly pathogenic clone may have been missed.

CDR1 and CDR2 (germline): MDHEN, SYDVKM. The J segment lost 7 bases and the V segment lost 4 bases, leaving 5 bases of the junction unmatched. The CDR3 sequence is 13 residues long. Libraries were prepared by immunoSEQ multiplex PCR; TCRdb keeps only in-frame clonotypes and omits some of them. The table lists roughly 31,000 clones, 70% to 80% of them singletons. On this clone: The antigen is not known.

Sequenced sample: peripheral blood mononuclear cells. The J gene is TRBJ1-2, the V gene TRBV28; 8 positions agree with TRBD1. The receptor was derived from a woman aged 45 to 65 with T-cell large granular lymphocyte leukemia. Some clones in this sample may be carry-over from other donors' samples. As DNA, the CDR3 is TGTGCCAGCAGTTACAGGGGGGAGGGTGGCTACACCTTC. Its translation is CASSYRGEGGYTF.